This T cell receptor (beta chain) was recorded in a study of OX40 agonist ivuxolimab in advanced cancers. Overall study: Dose-escalation subjects each had hepatocellular carcinoma, melanoma, renal cell or head and neck cancer. Overall study results and limits: Also showing low normalized T-cell clonal expansion were some of the nonresponders. Expanded clones belonging to CD8+ T cells outnumbered, on average, those of CD4+.

Produced via immunoSEQ multiplex PCR; TCRdb's table is partial and in-frame only. Of around 92,000 clones in the sample, 94% are singletons; the top ten hold less than 0.2%. With respect to this clone: Antigen unknown.

Peripheral blood came from all dose cohorts at three timepoints. CDR3 length: 16 residues. The V gene's germline CDR1 is MGHRA and CDR2 YSYEKL. Trimming cost V 4 bases and J 5 bases, with 17 bases left between them. The clonotype was recovered from an adult with an advanced solid tumor such as melanoma, head and neck, liver or kidney cancer. V is TRBV4-1 and J is TRBJ1-4; D call uncertain. The specimen was CD4+ or CD8+ T cells sorted from blood, collected in a trial of the OX40 agonist ivuxolimab. The CDR3 region is CASSLLPVYRNEKLFF. In DNA form, the CDR3 reads TGCGCCAGCAGCCTGCTCCCGGTCTACCGGAATGAAAAACTGTTTTTT.